This T cell receptor (beta chain) is drawn from a study of cytomegalovirus exposure and HLA in healthy donors. Study conclusions and caveats: Reportedly, diagnosis of cytomegalovirus status by the classifier showed high specificity and sensitivity. In an earlier analysis, productive rearrangement rates for most beta V segments clustered near 87% or 30%. Per a later analysis, HLA-associated TCR beta chains showed more clonal expansion than other, equally common TCR beta chains. Reportedly, fewer N-insertions than the approximately 600-donor mean appeared in an Asian-associated ancestry cluster in a later analysis.

Only one count was recorded for this clone. What it binds is not known. The germline V gene has CDR1 LNHDA and CDR2 SQIVND (reference sequence). The CDR3 spans 16 residues. Losses at the gene ends were 3 bases for V and 3 bases for J; bases not matched to a gene: 7. Amplification used 60 Vbeta primers and 13 Jbeta primers. Using immunoSEQ multiplex PCR, the repertoire was profiled, and TCRdb retains in-frame clones only, with some absent. The sample records 70,000 to 90,000 clones, more than 70% being singletons. The sample taken for sequencing was PBMCs. V usage is TRBV19 and J usage is TRBJ2-1; 8 bases fit TRBD2. This TCR derives from a man aged 40-55 years in good health and CMV-seronegative. The CDR3 DNA follows: TGTGCCAGTAGTATCGTAGCTAGCGGGCGCTACAATGAGCAGTTCTTC. Translating it yields CASSIVASGRYNEQFF.